The sample holds a few counts of the clone carrying this TCR beta chain. CDR1 is MDHEN and CDR2 is SYDVKM in the germline V gene. The J segment lost 2 bases and the V segment lost 6 bases, leaving 4 bases of the junction unmatched. The CDR3 has 13 amino acids. The data derive from a study of blood T cell repertoires in COVID-19. Study background: COVID-19 samples collected from the United States, Italy and Spain covered acute and convalescent phases. The cDNA or gDNA used as material had been derived from T cells, B-cell-depleted T cells, or PBMCs.

Study processing details: Reference gene primers were amplified, and this amplification served to estimate nucleated cell counts. This table comes from immunoSEQ multiplex PCR, and its TCRdb copy is limited to in-frame clones, with some not included. D and trimming were read from the DNA, whereas the V and J calls and clone size are those reported in that table. The repertoire includes over 100,000 clones, approximately 70% of them detected once, and under 2.5% sits in the top ten. This receptor was taken from a woman aged 70-85 years with acute or convalescent COVID-19. Sequencing was done on a sample of peripheral blood. V is TRBV28 and J is TRBJ2-7, with 7 bases that match TRBD1. The CDR3, as DNA: TGTGCCAGCAGCCCGACAGGGACCTACGAGCAGTACTTC. It encodes CASSPTGTYEQYF.